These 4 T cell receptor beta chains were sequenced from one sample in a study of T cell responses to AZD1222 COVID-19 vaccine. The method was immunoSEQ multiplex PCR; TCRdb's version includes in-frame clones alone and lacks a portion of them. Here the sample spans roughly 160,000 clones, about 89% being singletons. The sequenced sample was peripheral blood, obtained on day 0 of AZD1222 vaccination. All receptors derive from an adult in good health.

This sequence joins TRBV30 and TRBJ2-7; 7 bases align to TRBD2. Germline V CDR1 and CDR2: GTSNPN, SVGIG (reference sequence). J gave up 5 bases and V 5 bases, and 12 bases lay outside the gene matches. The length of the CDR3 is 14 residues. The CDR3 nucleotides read TGTGCCTGGCAGAACGGGGGGATCGGGAACGAGCAGTACTTC. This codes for CAWQNGGIGNEQYF.

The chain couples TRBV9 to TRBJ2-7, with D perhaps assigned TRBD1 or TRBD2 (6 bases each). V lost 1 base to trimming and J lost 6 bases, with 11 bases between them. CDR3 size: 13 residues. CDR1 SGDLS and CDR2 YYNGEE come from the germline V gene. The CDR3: CASSVPGASEQYF. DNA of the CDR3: TGTGCCAGCAGCGTACCGGGGGCGAGCGAGCAGTACTTC.

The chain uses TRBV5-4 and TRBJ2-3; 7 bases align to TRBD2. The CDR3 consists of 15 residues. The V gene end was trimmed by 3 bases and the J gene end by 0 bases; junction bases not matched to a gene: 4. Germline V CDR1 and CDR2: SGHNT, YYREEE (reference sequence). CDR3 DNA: TGTGCCAGCAGCTGGGGGGGAATTAGCACAGATACGCAGTATTTT. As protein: CASSWGGISTDTQYF.

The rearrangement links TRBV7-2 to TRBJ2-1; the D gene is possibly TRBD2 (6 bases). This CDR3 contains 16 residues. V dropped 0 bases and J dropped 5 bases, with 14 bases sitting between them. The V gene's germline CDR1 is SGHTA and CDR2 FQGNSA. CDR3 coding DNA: TGTGCCAGCAGCTTAGCAGGGACTCCCAATAACAATGAGCAGTTCTTC. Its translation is CASSLAGTPNNNEQFF.